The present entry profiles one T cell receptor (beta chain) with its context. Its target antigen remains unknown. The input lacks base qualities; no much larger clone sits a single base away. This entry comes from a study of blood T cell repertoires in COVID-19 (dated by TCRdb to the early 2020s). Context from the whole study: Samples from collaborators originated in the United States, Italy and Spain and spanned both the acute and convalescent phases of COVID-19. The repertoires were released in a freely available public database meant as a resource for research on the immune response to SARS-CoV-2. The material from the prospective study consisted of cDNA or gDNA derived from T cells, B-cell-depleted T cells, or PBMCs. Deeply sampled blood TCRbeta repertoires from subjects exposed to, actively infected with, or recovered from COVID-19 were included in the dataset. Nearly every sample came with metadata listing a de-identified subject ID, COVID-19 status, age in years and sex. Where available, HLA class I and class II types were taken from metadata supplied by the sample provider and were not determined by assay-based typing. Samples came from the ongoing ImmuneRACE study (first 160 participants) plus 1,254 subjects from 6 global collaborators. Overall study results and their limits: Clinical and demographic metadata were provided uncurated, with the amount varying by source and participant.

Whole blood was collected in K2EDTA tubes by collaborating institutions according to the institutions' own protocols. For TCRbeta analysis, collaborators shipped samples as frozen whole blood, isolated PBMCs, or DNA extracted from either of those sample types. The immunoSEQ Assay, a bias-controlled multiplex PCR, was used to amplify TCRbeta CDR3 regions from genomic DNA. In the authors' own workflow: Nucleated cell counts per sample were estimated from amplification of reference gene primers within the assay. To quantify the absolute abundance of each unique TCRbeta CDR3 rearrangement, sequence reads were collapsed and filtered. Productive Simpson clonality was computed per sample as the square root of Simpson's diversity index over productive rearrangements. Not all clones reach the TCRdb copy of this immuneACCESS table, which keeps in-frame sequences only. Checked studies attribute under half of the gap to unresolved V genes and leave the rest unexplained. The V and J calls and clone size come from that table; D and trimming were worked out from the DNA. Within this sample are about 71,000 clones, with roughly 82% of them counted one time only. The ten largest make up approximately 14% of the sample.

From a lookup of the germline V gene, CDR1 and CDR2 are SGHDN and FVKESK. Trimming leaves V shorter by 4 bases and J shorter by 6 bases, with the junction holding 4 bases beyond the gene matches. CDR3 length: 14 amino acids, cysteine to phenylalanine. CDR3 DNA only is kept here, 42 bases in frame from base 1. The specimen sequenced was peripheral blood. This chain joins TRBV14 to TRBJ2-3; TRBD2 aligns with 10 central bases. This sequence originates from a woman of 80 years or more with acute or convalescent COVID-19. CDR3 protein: CASSPSGRRDTQYF. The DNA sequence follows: TGTGCCAGCAGCCCTAGCGGGAGAAGGGATACGCAGTATTTT. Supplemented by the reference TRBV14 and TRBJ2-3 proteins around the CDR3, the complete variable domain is EAGVTQFPSHSVIEKGQTVTLRCDPISGHDNLYWYRRVMGKEIKFLLHFVKESKQDESGMPNNRFLAERTGGTYSTLKVQPAELEDSGVYFCASSPSGRRDTQYFGPGTRLTVL.